This T cell receptor (beta chain) was observed in a study of beta chain features in type 1 diabetes. The authors reverse transcribed all of the isolated RNA, so sequencing captured expressed TCRB transcripts. TCRdb's copy holds only in-frame clones and misses some; the assay was immunoSEQ multiplex PCR. The sample consists of about 350,000 clones, roughly a fifth of them appearing once. Regarding the study as a whole: Fewer junction insertions and more nucleotide deletions appeared in type 1 diabetes patients.

Concerning this clone itself: The target antigen is unknown.

V was trimmed by 1 base and J by 5 bases, leaving 9 bases between them. The germline V gene has CDR1 SGHKS and CDR2 YYEKEE (reference sequence). The CDR3 runs 13 residues. The TCR sequence derives from a woman under 30 in good health. J is TRBJ2-5 and V is TRBV5-5; tentative D call: TRBD1 (5 bases). What was sequenced was naive CD4+ T cells from blood. The CDR3 DNA is TGTGCCAGCAGCTTGCAGGGTACGGAGACCCAGTACTTC. It yields the protein CASSLQGTETQYF.